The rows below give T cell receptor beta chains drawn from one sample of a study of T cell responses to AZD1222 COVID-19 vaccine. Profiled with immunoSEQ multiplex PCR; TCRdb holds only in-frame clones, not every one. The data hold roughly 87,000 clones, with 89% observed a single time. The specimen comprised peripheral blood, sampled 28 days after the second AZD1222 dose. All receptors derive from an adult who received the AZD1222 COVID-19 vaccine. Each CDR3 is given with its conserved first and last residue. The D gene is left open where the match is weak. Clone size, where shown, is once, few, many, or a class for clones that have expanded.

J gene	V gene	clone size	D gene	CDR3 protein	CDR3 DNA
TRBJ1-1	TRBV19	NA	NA	CASSVGGAANTEAFF	TGTGCCAGTAGTGTTGGGGGGGCGGCGAACACTGAAGCTTTCTTT
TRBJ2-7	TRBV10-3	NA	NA	CAISVREAYEQYF	TGTGCCATCAGTGTTAGGGAAGCCTACGAGCAGTACTTC
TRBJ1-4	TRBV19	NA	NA	CASSIYNNEKLFF	TGTGCCAGTAGTATTTATAATAATGAAAAACTGTTTTTT
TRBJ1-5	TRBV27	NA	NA	CASSLTPSHQPQHF	TGTGCCAGCAGTTTAACCCCGAGCCATCAGCCCCAGCATTTT
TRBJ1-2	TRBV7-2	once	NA	CASSRPGLSYGYTF	TGTGCCAGCAGCCGTCCTGGACTGAGCTATGGCTACACCTTC
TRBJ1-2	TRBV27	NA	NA	CASSLAPAPGGYTF	TGTGCCAGCAGTTTAGCCCCGGCCCCAGGAGGCTACACCTTC
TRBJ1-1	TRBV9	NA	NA	CASSVGENTEAFF	TGTGCCAGCAGCGTAGGCGAGAACACTGAAGCTTTCTTT
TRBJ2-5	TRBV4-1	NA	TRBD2	CASSHQGRLAGGLQETQYF	TGCGCCAGCAGTCACCAGGGGAGGCTAGCGGGGGGGCTGCAAGAGACCCAGTACTTC
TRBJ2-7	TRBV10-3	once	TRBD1	CAISEPGQARGEQYF	TGTGCCATCAGTGAGCCGGGACAGGCGAGGGGCGAGCAGTACTTC
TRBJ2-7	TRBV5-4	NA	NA	CASSLVGRSSYEQYF	TGTGCCAGCAGCTTGGTCGGGCGAAGCTCCTACGAGCAGTACTTC
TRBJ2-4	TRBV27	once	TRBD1	CASSPGQGAFKNIQYF	TGTGCCAGCAGTCCAGGACAGGGGGCCTTCAAAAACATTCAGTACTTC
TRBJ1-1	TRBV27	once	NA	CASSARRQIMNTEAFF	TGTGCCAGCAGTGCCAGGAGACAGATTATGAACACTGAAGCTTTCTTT
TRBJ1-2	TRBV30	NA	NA	CAWSKAYYGYTF	TGTGCCTGGAGTAAGGCCTACTATGGCTACACCTTC
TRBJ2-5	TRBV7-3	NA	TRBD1	CASSSGTGLAETQYF	TGTGCCAGCAGCTCGGGGACAGGGCTTGCGGAGACCCAGTACTTC
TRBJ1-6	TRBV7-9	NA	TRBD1	CASSLGDRDNSPLHF	TGTGCCAGCAGCTTAGGGGACAGGGATAATTCACCCCTCCACTTT
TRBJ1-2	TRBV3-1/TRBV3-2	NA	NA	CASSHGTQNSNYGYTF	TGTGCCAGCAGCCACGGAACACAGAATTCCAACTATGGCTACACCTTC
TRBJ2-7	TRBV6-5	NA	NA	CASRGPRFYEQYF	TGTGCCAGCCGGGGTCCCCGGTTCTATGAGCAGTACTTC
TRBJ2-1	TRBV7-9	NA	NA	CASSFSQSPTNEQFF	TGTGCCAGCAGCTTTAGCCAAAGTCCGACGAATGAGCAGTTCTTC
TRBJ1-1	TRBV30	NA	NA	CACPRTGGGEAFF	TGTGCCTGCCCCCGGACGGGGGGTGGGGAAGCTTTCTTT
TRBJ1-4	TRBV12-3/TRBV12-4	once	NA	CASTRDRNEKLFF	TGTGCCAGCACCAGGGACCGTAATGAAAAACTGTTTTTT
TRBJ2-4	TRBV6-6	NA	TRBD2	CASSQPGLAGPKNIQYF	TGTGCCAGCAGTCAGCCGGGACTAGCGGGGCCGAAAAACATTCAGTACTTC
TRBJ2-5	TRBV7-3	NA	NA	CASSLGGKETQYF	TGTGCCAGCAGCTTAGGGGGCAAGGAGACCCAGTACTTC
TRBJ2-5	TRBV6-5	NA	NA	CASSYEGGSETQYF	TGTGCCAGCAGTTACGAGGGGGGTTCGGAGACCCAGTACTTC
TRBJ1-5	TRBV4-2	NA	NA	CASSHNQIQPQHF	TGTGCCAGCAGCCATAATCAGATTCAGCCCCAGCATTTT
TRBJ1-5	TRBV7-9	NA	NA	CASSLKGAGNQPQHF	TGTGCCAGCAGCTTGAAGGGTGCTGGCAATCAGCCCCAGCATTTT
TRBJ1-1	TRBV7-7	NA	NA	CASSLRGDTEAFF	TGTGCCAGCAGCTTAAGGGGGGATACTGAAGCTTTCTTT
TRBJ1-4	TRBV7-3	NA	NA	CASSLIAGARDEKLFF	TGTGCCAGCAGCTTAATTGCGGGGGCGCGTGATGAAAAACTGTTTTTT
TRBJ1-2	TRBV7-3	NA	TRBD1	CASSSWDRSGYTF	TGTGCCAGCAGCTCCTGGGACAGGAGCGGCTACACCTTC
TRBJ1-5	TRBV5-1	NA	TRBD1	CASSWGQGNQPQHF	TGCGCCAGCAGCTGGGGACAGGGGAATCAGCCCCAGCATTTT
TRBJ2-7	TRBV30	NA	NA	CAWNLGTSYEQYF	TGTGCCTGGAATCTGGGGACAAGCTACGAGCAGTACTTC
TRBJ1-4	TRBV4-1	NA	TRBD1	CASSQDVQGDEKLFF	TGCGCCAGCAGCCAAGATGTGCAGGGGGATGAAAAACTGTTTTTT
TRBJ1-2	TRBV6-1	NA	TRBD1	CASSDQQGLTYGYTF	TGTGCCAGCAGTGACCAACAGGGGCTTACTTATGGCTACACCTTC
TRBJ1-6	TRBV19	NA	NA	CASSDRNPGTSNSPLHF	TGTGCCAGTAGCGACAGGAACCCAGGGACTAGTAATTCACCCCTCCACTTT
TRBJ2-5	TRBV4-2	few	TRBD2	CASSQDKSGGAETQYF	TGTGCCAGCAGCCAAGATAAAAGCGGGGGGGCAGAGACCCAGTACTTC
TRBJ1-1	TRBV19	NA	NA	CASSIFVNTEAFF	TGTGCCAGTAGTATATTCGTGAACACTGAAGCTTTCTTT
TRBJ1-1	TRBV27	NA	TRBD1	CASHKGADTEAFF	TGTGCCAGCCACAAGGGGGCCGACACTGAAGCTTTCTTT
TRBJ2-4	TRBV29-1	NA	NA	CSAQGGLGENIQYF	TGCAGCGCCCAAGGGGGGCTTGGAGAAAACATTCAGTACTTC
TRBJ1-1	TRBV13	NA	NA	CASSLGTTEAFF	TGTGCCAGCAGCTTAGGGACAACTGAAGCTTTCTTT
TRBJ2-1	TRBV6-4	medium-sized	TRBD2	CASSDSLAGGNEQFF	TGTGCCAGCAGTGACTCGCTAGCGGGGGGAAATGAGCAGTTCTTC
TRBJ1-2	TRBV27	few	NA	CASSLRWQGSYTF	TGTGCCAGCAGTTTACGGTGGCAGGGAAGCTACACCTTC
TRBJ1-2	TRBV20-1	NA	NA	CSASVSGYGYTF	TGCAGTGCTAGTGTCTCCGGCTATGGCTACACCTTC
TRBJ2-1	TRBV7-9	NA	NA	CASSAVAGSSDEQFF	TGTGCCAGCAGCGCCGTGGCGGGGTCCTCGGATGAGCAGTTCTTC
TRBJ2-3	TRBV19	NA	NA	CASSQFAGTDTQYF	TGTGCCAGTAGTCAGTTTGCGGGCACAGATACGCAGTATTTT
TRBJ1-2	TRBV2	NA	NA	CAGRQARYGYTF	TGTGCCGGGAGACAGGCCCGCTATGGCTACACCTTC
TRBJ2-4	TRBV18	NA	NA	CASQNQRAKNIQYF	TGTGCCAGCCAAAACCAGCGGGCCAAAAACATTCAGTACTTC
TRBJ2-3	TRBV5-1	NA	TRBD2	CASSPPGGTGSDTQYF	TGCGCCAGCAGCCCCCCGGGGGGGACCGGTTCGGATACGCAGTATTTT
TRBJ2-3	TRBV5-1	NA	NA	CASSANSPVGGDTQYF	TGCGCCAGCAGCGCCAACAGTCCGGTCGGAGGAGATACGCAGTATTTT